The 29 T cell receptor beta chains given below trace back to one sample, sequenced in a study of graft-versus-host responses after intestinal transplantation. Assay: immunoSEQ multiplex PCR; the TCRdb copy retains only in-frame clones and omits some. This table has approximately 90,000 clones, roughly 80% appearing once. These receptors are not linked to any known antigen. The material sequenced was unstimulated CD4+ T cells sorted from spleen or lymph node cells, taken before intestinal transplant. The source is a human donor who received an intestinal transplant.

V gene TRBV29-1 combines with J gene TRBJ1-2; D uncertain. This CDR3 has 16 amino acids. Trimming took 0 bases from V and 4 from J, leaving 18 bases between them. CDR1 and CDR2 (germline): SQVTM, ANQGSEA. The CDR3 is CSVEDRRKLAFYGYTF. CDR3 nucleotide sequence: TGCAGCGTTGAAGATCGGAGAAAGCTAGCGTTCTATGGCTACACCTTC.

The chain recombines TRBV19 with TRBJ2-7; D possibly corresponds to TRBD2 (5 bases). Germline lookup yields CDR1 LNHDA and CDR2 SQIVND (reference sequence). This CDR3 contains 12 residues. The ends were cut back, 4 bases at V and 6 bases at J, with 10 bases in the middle. CDR3 sequence: CASSTRESEQYF. The CDR3 nucleotides read TGTGCCAGTAGTACCCGGGAAAGCGAGCAGTACTTC.

J is TRBJ2-7 and V is TRBV2; 8 nucleotides match TRBD1. The CDR3 sequence is 13 residues long. Germline V gene sequence: CDR1 SNHLY, CDR2 FYNNEI. V trimming: 2 bases; J trimming: 6 bases; junction bases outside the gene matches: 3. The CDR3 sequence: CASSEQGAGEQYF. Here the CDR3 DNA reads TGTGCCAGCAGTGAACAGGGGGCGGGCGAGCAGTACTTC.

This clone was observed a few times. V is TRBV6-5 and J is TRBJ1-2; the D is unclear. This CDR3 is built from 14 residues. The germline V gene encodes CDR1 MNHEY and CDR2 SVGAGI. CDR3 DNA sequence: TGTACTCTTACGGTAACTACGAAGATCTATGGCTACACCTTC. Its protein is CTLTVTTKIYGYTF.

The chain has TRBV6-5 and TRBJ2-3, with a possible D match to TRBD2 (6 bases). The germline gives CDR1 MNHEY, CDR2 SVGAGI. The CDR3 has 16 amino acids. The V and J ends lost 4 bases and 3 bases respectively, with 17 bases between them. Here the CDR3 reads CASSSLGGKGTDTQYF. The DNA of the CDR3 is TGTGCCAGCAGTTCCCTGGGGGGTAAGGGGACAGATACGCAGTATTTT.

The genes are TRBV5-4 and TRBJ1-2; 9 bases agree with TRBD1. The length of the CDR3 is 15 residues. The V and J ends lost 3 bases and 1 base, in that order; junction bases with no gene match: 4. The V gene's germline CDR1 is SGHNT and CDR2 YYREEE (reference sequence). CDR3 sequence (DNA): TGTGCCAGCAGCTGGGACAGGGTTCTTAACTATGGCTACACCTTC. Amino acid sequence: CASSWDRVLNYGYTF. Complete variable domain (other parts from reference TRBV5-4 and TRBJ1-2): ETGVTQSPTHLIKTRGQQVTLRCSSQSGHNTVSWYQQALGQGPQFIFQYYREEENGRGNFPPRFSGLQFPNYSSELNVNALELDDSALYLCASSWDRVLNYGYTFGSGTRLTVV.

V and J are TRBV28 and TRBJ2-7, with 7 bases lining up with TRBD2. In germline, CDR1 is MDHEN, CDR2 SYDVKM. The V and J ends lost 3 bases and 5 bases, in that order; junction bases with no gene match: 10. There are 15 residues in the CDR3. This CDR3 reads CASSLKTGGTHEQYF. The CDR3 coding sequence is TGTGCCAGCAGTTTGAAGACGGGGGGAACCCACGAGCAGTACTTC.

J is TRBJ1-2 and V is TRBV12-2. TRBV12-2 is a pseudogene. CDR3 length: 12 amino acids. The CDR3 coding sequence is TGTGCAAGTCAGCGGGATGACTATGGCTACACCTTC. Translation: CASQRDDYGYTF.

The gene calls are TRBV6-5 and TRBJ2-3, with D tentatively TRBD2 (6 bases). Germline V gives CDR1 MNHEY, CDR2 SVGAGI. This CDR3 is built from 15 residues. Trimming took 0 bases from V and 0 from J, leaving 7 bases between them. The CDR3 reads CASSYSGGSTDTQYF. In DNA, the CDR3 is TGTGCCAGCAGTTACTCTGGGGGGAGCACAGATACGCAGTATTTT.

The chain employs TRBV9 and TRBJ1-6; D perhaps matches TRBD1 (5 bases). Germline CDR1 reads SGDLS; CDR2 reads YYNGEE. This CDR3 region has 15 residues. With 6 bases removed from V and 0 bases from J, the gap between germline ends came to 10 bases. The CDR3 here is CASTPTASYNSPLHF. The CDR3 DNA reads as TGTGCCAGCACACCGACAGCCTCCTATAATTCACCCCTCCACTTT.

The chain is built from TRBV10-3 and TRBJ1-4, with TRBD1 as a possible D gene (5 bases). The CDR3 consists of 13 residues. Trimming took 6 bases from V and 6 from J, leaving 11 bases between them. CDR1 and CDR2 from the germline V gene are ENHRY and SYGVKD. The DNA of the CDR3 is TGTGCCATCAGGACAGCCGCCGATGAAAAACTGTTTTTT. Its protein product is CAIRTAADEKLFF.

This sequence joins TRBV7-3 and TRBJ1-1; 9 positions match TRBD1. This CDR3 has 15 amino acids. With 5 bases clipped from V and 1 base from J, the junction kept 5 bases outside the gene matches. Germline CDR1 reads SGHTA; CDR2 reads FQGTGA. The CDR3 sequence: CASSPTGGQNTEAFF. The CDR3 DNA reads TGTGCCAGCAGCCCCACAGGGGGCCAGAACACTGAAGCTTTCTTT.

V and J are TRBV10-3 and TRBJ2-3, with D possibly being TRBD2 (6 bases). The CDR3 length is 13 residues. The V end was cut by 10 bases, the J end by 1 base, with 12 bases between. Germline V gives CDR1 ENHRY, CDR2 SYGVKD. CDR3 protein: CATKGLGTDTQYF. CDR3 DNA: TGTGCCACAAAGGGACTGGGCACAGATACGCAGTATTTT.

V is TRBV28 and J is TRBJ2-1, with D possibly being TRBD1 (6 bases). The CDR3 runs to 17 residues. V lost 4 bases and J lost 1, with 17 bases in between. CDR1 is MDHEN and CDR2 is SYDVKM in the germline V gene. Written as DNA, the CDR3 is TGTGCCAGCAGTTCAGGACCCAAGGACAGTTCCTACAATGAGCAGTTCTTC. Its protein is CASSSGPKDSSYNEQFF.

The chain carries TRBV29-1 and TRBJ2-2, with 8 bases matching TRBD1. V shed 6 bases and J 1 base; nucleotides not matched to a gene: 4. Germline assignment: CDR1 SQVTM and CDR2 ANQGSEA. CDR3 length: 14 residues. The DNA for the CDR3 is TGCAGCGTGCGGACAGGGTTGAACACCGGGGAGCTGTTTTTT. Translation gives CSVRTGLNTGELFF.

A remark on this clone: Compared with germline, one end of the junction differs, possibly owing to a read error. The gene calls are TRBV5-1 and TRBJ2-5; D is ambiguous. This CDR3 has 14 amino acids. The V gene's germline CDR1 is SGHRS and CDR2 YFSETQ. The CDR3: CTSSAADFQETQYF. As DNA, the CDR3 is TGCACCAGCAGCGCGGCCGATTTCCAAGAGACCCAGTACTTC.

Here the CDR3 DNA reads TGTGCCAGCAGCTTAGGCGCGGGAGGGCACAATGAGCAGTTCTTC. This gives the protein CASSLGAGGHNEQFF. The rearrangement uses TRBV7-8 and TRBJ2-1; 9 nucleotides align to TRBD2. The J segment lost 5 bases and the V segment lost 1 base, leaving 3 bases of the junction unmatched. The CDR3 is made up of 15 amino acids. Germline lookup yields CDR1 SGHVS and CDR2 FQNEAQ.

The chain links TRBV5-1 to TRBJ2-2; D unclear. V lost 1 base and J lost 2, with 3 bases in between. From germline, CDR1 is SGHRS and CDR2 YFSETQ. This CDR3 has 13 residues. The CDR3 is CASSLPNTGELFF. CDR3 bases: TGCGCCAGCAGCTTGCCAAACACCGGGGAGCTGTTTTTT.

V usage is TRBV12-5 and J usage is TRBJ2-5; 10 nucleotides align to TRBD1. The CDR3 consists of 14 residues. The germline V gene has CDR1 LGHNT and CDR2 FRNRAP. With V trimmed by 5 bases and J by 2 bases, 2 bases remained unmatched. The DNA of the CDR3 is TGTGCTAGTGGTACGGACAGGGGGCAAGAGACCCAGTACTTC. It codes for CASGTDRGQETQYF. The full variable domain, completed using reference TRBV12-5 and TRBJ2-5, is DARVTQTPRHKVTEMGQEVTMRCQPILGHNTVFWYRQTMMQGLELLAYFRNRAPLDDSGMPKDRFSAEMPDATLATLKIQPSEPRDSAVYFCASGTDRGQETQYFGPGTRLLVL.

The chain recombines TRBV6-6 with TRBJ1-1; the D gene is possibly TRBD1 (6 bases). V was shortened by 6 bases and J by 4 bases, with 18 bases between the two germline ends. The CDR3 loop spans 15 amino acids. Germline CDR1 is MNHNY and CDR2 is SVGAGI (reference sequence). The DNA of the CDR3 is TGTGCCAGCAGACCTCCTGGGATAGGGGGCACTGAAGCTTTCTTT. As protein: CASRPPGIGGTEAFF.

CDR3 nucleotides: TGCGCCAGCAGCTTGGTGACTCTAGCGGGTCTAACTAGCACAGATACGCAGTATTTT. Its translation is CASSLVTLAGLTSTDTQYF. The chain carries TRBV5-1 and TRBJ2-3, with 8 positions matching TRBD2. The V gene's germline CDR1 is SGHRS and CDR2 YFSETQ. The CDR3 covers 19 residues. V trimming: 0 bases; J trimming: 0 bases; junction bases outside the gene matches: 12.

The chain employs TRBV7-6 and TRBJ2-7; TRBD2 might be the D (5 bases). Germline CDR1 is SGHVS and CDR2 is FNYEAQ. Trimming pared 4 bases from V and 1 base from J, leaving 14 bases between. The CDR3 totals 15 residues. As DNA, the CDR3 is TGTGCCAGCAGCTCCTCGGGGATCGGATCCTACGAGCAGTACTTC. Encoded protein: CASSSSGIGSYEQYF.

In DNA, the CDR3 is TGTGCCAGTAGACCATCTGGGGAGGGTGGCGATGAGCAGTTCTTC. Translated: CASRPSGEGGDEQFF. The gene calls are TRBV19 and TRBJ2-1, with 7 bases fitting TRBD2. Germline V gene lookup returns CDR1 LNHDA and CDR2 SQIVND (reference sequence). J gave up 8 bases and V 6 bases, and 13 bases lay outside the gene matches. This CDR3 region has 15 residues.

The chain couples TRBV2 to TRBJ2-5; 8 bases line up with TRBD1. The J call may not be correct, given that the DNA end is closer to TRBJ2-7. The germline V gene encodes CDR1 SNHLY and CDR2 FYNNEI. The CDR3 sequence is 14 residues long. Here the CDR3 reads CASSVDRASYEQYF. CDR3 bases: TGTGCCAGCAGCGTGGACAGGGCTTCCTACGAGCAGTACTTC.

In this sample, this clone turned up once. This chain connects TRBV11-2 to TRBJ2-2; 9 bases are shared with TRBD1. The germline V gene encodes CDR1 SGHAT and CDR2 FQNNGV. The junction had 6 bases not matched to a gene; V was cut back by 0 bases and J by 4 bases. This CDR3 comprises 17 residues. The chain's CDR3 is CASSLDRWTGATGELFF. The CDR3 DNA sequence: TGTGCCAGCAGCTTAGATCGGTGGACAGGGGCCACCGGGGAGCTGTTTTTT.

The rearrangement links TRBV10-3 to TRBJ2-3; D gene unclear. The germline V and J ends were trimmed by 0 bases and 6 bases, with 10 bases remaining between them. Germline-derived CDR1 and CDR2 are ENHRY and SYGVKD. CDR3 length equals 14 residues. CDR3 sequence (DNA): TGTGCCATCAGTGAGTCGTTAGTACGGGATACGCAGTATTTT. As protein: CAISESLVRDTQYF.

This chain uses TRBV6-5 with TRBJ1-2; possible D gene TRBD1, 6 bases. Per the germline V gene, CDR1 is MNHEY and CDR2 is SVGAGI. This CDR3 spans 13 amino acids. The V gene lost 7 bases and the J gene lost 8 bases, with 17 bases spanning the gap. The chain's CDR3 is CASTTGGQGGYTF. In nucleotides, the CDR3 is TGTGCCAGCACCACCGGGGGGCAGGGGGGCTACACCTTC.

V gene TRBV5-6 combines with J gene TRBJ1-5, with a possible D match to TRBD1 (5 bases). CDR3 length: 12 residues. From germline, CDR1 is SGHDT and CDR2 YYEEEE. Trimming took 4 bases from V and 7 from J, leaving 9 bases between them. The CDR3 nucleotides read TGTGCCAGCAGCCTATGGGGCCAGCCCCAGCATTTT. It yields the protein CASSLWGQPQHF.

The chain is built from TRBV18 and TRBJ2-7, with 9 positions matching TRBD2. The CDR3 has 15 residues. The germline V gene encodes CDR1 KGHSH and CDR2 LQKENI. J gave up 4 bases and V 3 bases, and 7 bases lay outside the gene matches. CDR3 in DNA: TGTGCCAGCTCACCGAGACTAGCGGTAGCATACGAGCAGTACTTC. Protein product: CASSPRLAVAYEQYF.